Below, 21 T cell receptor beta chains from the same sample are listed, as sequenced in a study of CD39 and CD103 CD8 tumor-infiltrating T cells. Data came from immunoSEQ multiplex PCR; TCRdb stores just in-frame clones and leaves some out. The sample has approximately 18,000 clones, about 93% seen once; the top ten hold 4.3%. The specimen was CD8+ T cells sorted from blood. Subset indicated: total memory CD8 T cells (CD45RA-CCR7+/-) from blood or uninvolved lymph node. The receptors come from a human donor with head and neck squamous cell carcinoma.

The J gene is TRBJ1-1, the V gene TRBV19; 10 positions match TRBD1. Losses at the gene ends were 4 bases for V and 9 bases for J; bases not matched to a gene: 8. Germline V gene data show CDR1 as LNHDA and CDR2 as SQIVND (reference sequence). CDR3 size: 14 residues. The CDR3 DNA sequence: TGTGCCAGTAGTACCTGGGACAGGGGAACAAAAGCTTTCTTT. This translates into CASSTWDRGTKAFF. Full variable domain (rest looked up from reference TRBV19 and TRBJ1-1): DGGITQSPKYLFRKEGQNVTLSCEQNLNHDAMYWYRQDPGQGLRLIYYSQIVNDFQKGDIAEGYSVSREKKESFPLTVTSAQKNPTAFYLCASSTWDRGTKAFFGQGTRLTVV.

V gene TRBV27 combines with J gene TRBJ1-1; D remains unclear. CDR3 length: 15 amino acids. Trimming removed 0 bases at V and 2 bases at J, with 10 bases between. Per germline, CDR1 MNHEY and CDR2 SMNVEV (reference sequence). The CDR3 nucleotides are TGTGCCAGCAGTTTATCTACGGGAGCAAACACTGAAGCTTTCTTT. This translates into CASSLSTGANTEAFF.

Here the CDR3 reads CATGDSTGQETQYF. As DNA, the CDR3 is TGTGCCACCGGGGACTCGACCGGCCAAGAGACCCAGTACTTC. The chain carries TRBV10-3 and TRBJ2-5, with D perhaps matching TRBD2 (6 bases). The CDR3 runs to 14 residues. Trimming removed 10 bases from V and 1 base from J, with 16 bases in between. Germline CDR1 reads ENHRY; CDR2 reads SYGVKD.

The DNA of the CDR3 is TGTGCCAGTAGTATACTCGACCTAACAGATGAAGCTTTCTTT. Amino acids: CASSILDLTDEAFF. The V gene is TRBV19, the J gene TRBJ1-1; no clear D. Trimming shortened V by 2 bases and J by 7 bases, and 14 bases separated the two germline ends. Per germline, CDR1 LNHDA and CDR2 SQIVND (reference sequence). CDR3 length: 14 amino acids.

The chain couples TRBV19 to TRBJ1-2; D ambiguous. From germline, CDR1 is LNHDA and CDR2 SQIVND (reference sequence). V dropped 4 bases and J dropped 4 bases, with 16 bases sitting between them. The CDR3 runs 15 residues. The chain's CDR3 is CASSNPSAYTYGYTF. As DNA, the CDR3 is TGTGCCAGTAGTAACCCCAGCGCTTACACCTATGGCTACACCTTC.

This chain links TRBV27 with TRBJ1-2; D gene ambiguous. Germline-derived CDR1 and CDR2 are MNHEY and SMNVEV (reference sequence). Trimming shortened V by 2 bases and J by 2 bases, and 6 bases separated the two germline ends. This CDR3 contains 13 residues. The CDR3 region has the DNA TGTGCCAGCAGTTTAGCCCTAAACTATGGCTACACCTTC. Encoded protein: CASSLALNYGYTF.

The chain carries TRBV19 and TRBJ2-2; D may be TRBD1 (6 bases). This CDR3 comprises 14 residues. The V end was cut by 3 bases, the J end by 5 bases, with 10 bases between. Germline CDR1 LNHDA, CDR2 SQIVND (reference sequence). For the CDR3, the DNA is TGTGCCAGTAGTATGGGTACAGGGACCGGGGAGCTGTTTTTT. It encodes CASSMGTGTGELFF. Drawing the rest from reference TRBV19 and TRBJ2-2, the complete variable domain is DGGITQSPKYLFRKEGQNVTLSCEQNLNHDAMYWYRQDPGQGLRLIYYSQIVNDFQKGDIAEGYSVSREKKESFPLTVTSAQKNPTAFYLCASSMGTGTGELFFGEGSRLTVL.

This clone was counted a single time. CDR3 sequence: CASSLDTGTGRNEQFF. The DNA of the CDR3 is TGTGCCAGCAGCTTAGATACCGGGACAGGGAGGAATGAGCAGTTCTTC. The V gene is TRBV7-9, the J gene TRBJ2-1; TRBD1 matches 9 bases. The CDR3 runs 16 residues. The trim removed 1 base at V and 7 bases at J, leaving 8 bases unmatched. CDR1 SEHNR and CDR2 FQNEAQ come from the germline V gene (reference sequence).

The V and J genes are TRBV12-5 and TRBJ1-2, with D hard to call. The CDR3 consists of 17 residues. Germline CDR1 reads LGHNT; CDR2 reads FRNRAP. V lost 4 bases, J lost 6 bases, and 24 bases lay in between. The CDR3 sequence is CASGSPFSEGGEDGYTF. In DNA form, the CDR3 reads TGTGCTAGTGGTTCGCCCTTTTCTGAGGGTGGCGAAGATGGCTACACCTTC.

In its sample, this clone was seen once. The chain carries TRBV5-4 and TRBJ1-1; D possibly corresponds to TRBD1 (5 bases). This CDR3 is built from 17 residues. Germline V gene lookup returns CDR1 SGHNT and CDR2 YYREEE (reference sequence). Trimming pared 4 bases from V and 0 bases from J, leaving 19 bases between. CDR3: CASSPRGDLAMNTEAFF. The DNA of the CDR3 is TGTGCCAGCAGCCCGCGGGGGGACCTAGCTATGAACACTGAAGCTTTCTTT.

This chain links TRBV4-1 with TRBJ1-3; 8 nucleotides line up with TRBD1. Losses at the gene ends were 3 bases for V and 11 bases for J; bases not matched to a gene: 3. The length of the CDR3 is 12 residues. The V gene's germline CDR1 is MGHRA and CDR2 YSYEKL. The CDR3 coding sequence is TGCGCCAGCAGCCAGGACAGGGCATCCATATATTTT. As protein: CASSQDRASIYF.

The chain is built from TRBV7-8 and TRBJ2-5; D perhaps matches TRBD2 (7 bases). V was clipped by 4 bases and J by 5 bases, with 17 bases between them. The CDR3 consists of 15 residues. Germline V gene sequence: CDR1 SGHVS, CDR2 FQNEAQ. The chain's CDR3 is CASSSVPEGGETQYF. CDR3 bases: TGTGCCAGCAGCTCCGTCCCGGAGGGGGGGGAGACCCAGTACTTC.

V and J are TRBV28 and TRBJ1-2; D gene ambiguous. The V gene's germline CDR1 is MDHEN and CDR2 SYDVKM. Trimming removed 3 bases at V and 5 bases at J, with 28 bases between. CDR3 size: 19 residues. The CDR3 sequence is CASSFLFSWGRGRTYGYTF. The CDR3 DNA is TGTGCCAGCAGTTTTTTATTTTCCTGGGGTAGAGGGCGTACATATGGCTACACCTTC.

V gene TRBV7-8 combines with J gene TRBJ1-2; 7 nucleotides align to TRBD1. The CDR3 sequence is 14 residues long. With V trimmed by 5 bases and J by 8 bases, 11 bases remained unmatched. CDR1 and CDR2 from the germline V gene are SGHVS and FQNEAQ. CDR3 protein: CASSPTGSGGGYTF. In DNA form, the CDR3 reads TGTGCCAGCAGCCCGACAGGGTCCGGCGGAGGCTACACCTTC.

The chain recombines TRBV5-6 with TRBJ1-2; maybe TRBD1 (5 bases). Trimming left V 0 bases short and J 4 bases short, with 13 bases between. The CDR3 is 15 amino acids. Germline CDR1 SGHDT, CDR2 YYEEEE. This chain's CDR3 is CASSLGAGTVYGYTF. CDR3 nucleotides: TGTGCCAGCAGCTTGGGCGCAGGGACGGTCTATGGCTACACCTTC. The variable domain in full, completed from reference TRBV5-6 and TRBJ1-2, reads DAGVTQSPTHLIKTRGQQVTLRCSPKSGHDTVSWYQQALGQGPQFIFQYYEEEERQRGNFPDRFSGHQFPNYSSELNVNALLLGDSALYLCASSLGAGTVYGYTFGSGTRLTVV.

The V gene is TRBV4-1, the J gene TRBJ2-7, with 9 bases matching TRBD1. CDR1 MGHRA and CDR2 YSYEKL come from the germline V gene. With 2 bases clipped from V and 2 bases from J, the junction kept 10 bases outside the gene matches. The CDR3 has 17 residues. CDR3 DNA sequence: TGCGCCAGCAGCCAAACTCACCAGGGGACAGGGACCTACGAGCAGTACTTC. This gives the protein CASSQTHQGTGTYEQYF.

This rearrangement joins TRBV19 to TRBJ2-3, with TRBD1 matching over 7 bases. Germline CDR1 reads LNHDA; CDR2 reads SQIVND (reference sequence). This CDR3 is built from 15 residues. V was pared by 10 bases and J by 6 bases, with 16 bases of the junction left unmatched. The CDR3 is CATAFGQSQGDTQYF. Written as DNA, the CDR3 is TGTGCCACCGCCTTCGGGCAGTCACAGGGGGATACGCAGTATTTT.

The chain combines TRBV5-4 with TRBJ1-1; D remains unclear. V dropped 4 bases and J dropped 5 bases, with 9 bases sitting between them. Per germline, CDR1 SGHNT and CDR2 YYREEE (reference sequence). The CDR3 extends over 12 amino acids. This CDR3 reads CASSRAGTEAFF. CDR3 coding DNA: TGTGCCAGCAGCCGAGCAGGAACTGAAGCTTTCTTT.

This clone was seen just once. Here the CDR3 DNA reads TGTGCCAGTAGTATAGAAGCCCGGGACAGCTCCTACGAGCAGTACTTC. Translated, it gives CASSIEARDSSYEQYF. V usage is TRBV19 and J usage is TRBJ2-7, with 7 bases that match TRBD1. The V gene's germline CDR1 is LNHDA and CDR2 SQIVND (reference sequence). This CDR3 contains 16 residues. Losses at the gene ends were 0 bases for V and 0 bases for J; bases not matched to a gene: 5.

The V and J genes are TRBV19 and TRBJ1-5; TRBD1 agrees at 10 bases. CDR3 length equals 17 residues. Trimming at V came to 4 bases and at J to 0 bases, leaving 6 bases not matched to a gene. The germline CDR1 and CDR2 sequences are LNHDA and SQIVND (reference sequence). The CDR3: CASSRTGGDYSNQPQHF. The CDR3 region has the DNA TGTGCCAGTAGTAGGACAGGGGGGGATTATAGCAATCAGCCCCAGCATTTT.

This clone came up once. The V call is TRBV7-9, the J call TRBJ2-1; 14 nucleotides line up with TRBD2. CDR1 and CDR2 (germline): SEHNR, FQNEAQ (reference sequence). The CDR3 length is 15 residues. With V trimmed by 5 bases and J by 11 bases, 8 bases remained unmatched. Here the CDR3 reads CASSLGLAGGEQQFF. CDR3 coding DNA: TGTGCCAGCAGCCTTGGACTAGCGGGGGGAGAACAGCAGTTCTTC.